Presented here are 18 T cell receptor beta chains from one specimen sequenced in a study of T cells in Graves' hyperthyroidism and ophthalmopathy. Amplified TCR beta CDR3 regions derived from RNA transcripts. First-round RT-PCR with HTBI primers amplified the TCR CDR3 region. TCRdb called the multiplex PCR reads again in MiXCR, with one record for every CDR3 protein. The profile shows fewer than 650,000 distinct CDR3 sequences, around 14% of them singletons. Sequencing was performed on blood. These receptors came from a young woman with Graves' ophthalmopathy.

The rearrangement links TRBV6-5 to TRBJ1-1; D gene uncertain. CDR1 is MNHEY, CDR2 SVGAGI, per germline. CDR3 length: 15 amino acids. V was clipped by 0 bases and J by 5 bases, with 13 bases between them. As DNA, the CDR3 is TGTGCCAGCAGTTACTCGGTTCCTGAAGGGACTGAAGCTTTCTTT. This codes for CASSYSVPEGTEAFF.

This clonotype was seen ten or more times. V is TRBV28 and J is TRBJ2-1; the D is unclear. Trimming took off 4 bases at V and 9 bases at J, with 13 bases between the two ends. This CDR3 has 13 amino acids. Germline V gives CDR1 MDHEN, CDR2 SYDVKM. The CDR3, as DNA: TGTGCCAGCAGTTCCCTACTGATCATTGAGCAGTTCTTC. Translated: CASSSLLIIEQFF.

Only a few counts were recorded for this clonotype. V is TRBV12-3 or TRBV12-4 and J is TRBJ2-5; D assignment may be TRBD1 or TRBD2 (5 bases each). V lost 6 bases and J lost 1, with 15 bases in between. The CDR3 loop spans 15 amino acids. The CDR3: CASSFGAGSQETQYF. The CDR3 coding sequence is TGTGCCAGCAGCTTCGGGGCAGGGAGCCAAGAGACCCAGTACTTC.

This clonotype was seen repeatedly, ten times or more. The rearrangement joins TRBV5-8 to TRBJ2-5; no clear D gene. Between the trimmed V and J ends, which lost 0 bases and 5 bases, there was a span of 8 bases. The CDR3 totals 13 residues. Germline CDR1 is SGHTS and CDR2 is YDEGEE. CDR3 region: CASSLAVRETQYF. The DNA of the CDR3 is TGTGCCAGCAGCTTGGCTGTCCGGGAGACCCAGTACTTC.

The chain links TRBV7-9 to TRBJ1-2, with unresolved D. The CDR3 runs 13 residues. Per germline, CDR1 SEHNR and CDR2 FQNEAQ (reference sequence). V was pared by 5 bases and J by 5 bases, with 12 bases between. CDR3 sequence (DNA): TGTGCCAGCAGCCACGGCGGACTGTATGGCTACACCTTC. It encodes CASSHGGLYGYTF.

The chain has TRBV28 and TRBJ2-2; 11 bases match TRBD2. With V trimmed by 3 bases and J by 4 bases, 7 bases remained unmatched. CDR3 length equals 17 residues. Germline lookup yields CDR1 MDHEN and CDR2 SYDVKM. The CDR3 protein is CASSLGASGRSTGELFF. CDR3 in DNA: TGTGCCAGCAGTTTGGGGGCTAGCGGGAGGTCCACCGGGGAGCTGTTTTTT.

In this sample, this clonotype turned up a few times. The gene calls are TRBV27 and TRBJ1-5; a possible D gene is TRBD1 (5 bases). Germline CDR1 and CDR2: MNHEY and SMNVEV (reference sequence). The CDR3 spans 13 residues. The V and J ends lost 10 bases and 6 bases respectively, with 16 bases between them. CDR3: CATGLHGGQPQHF. CDR3 nucleotides: TGTGCCACCGGACTACACGGGGGTCAGCCCCAGCATTTT.

This clonotype was observed many times. The chain's CDR3 is CASSSRARETQYF. CDR3 nucleotide sequence: TGTGCCAGCTCAAGCAGGGCCCGAGAGACCCAGTACTTC. The chain links TRBV18 to TRBJ2-5, with D perhaps TRBD1 (5 bases). The germline V gene has CDR1 KGHSH and CDR2 LQKENI. Between the trimmed V and J ends, which lost 5 bases and 4 bases, there was a span of 11 bases. This CDR3 contains 13 residues.

This clonotype was counted at least ten times. V and J are TRBV11-2 and TRBJ2-7, with TRBD1 matching over 7 bases. The CDR3 runs to 16 residues. The J segment lost 2 bases and the V segment lost 5 bases, leaving 12 bases of the junction unmatched. In germline, CDR1 is SGHAT, CDR2 FQNNGV. CDR3 nucleotide sequence: TGTGCCAGCAGCCGACCGGGACAGTTACTTACCTACGAGCAGTACTTC. It encodes CASSRPGQLLTYEQYF.

V and J are TRBV9 and TRBJ1-1; D is unclear. In germline, CDR1 is SGDLS, CDR2 YYNGEE. There are 18 residues in the CDR3. V lost 0 bases, J lost 1 base, and 19 bases lay in between. CDR3 bases: TGTGCCAGCAGCGTAGGGGTAGACGGATATCTTAGGAACACTGAAGCTTTCTTT. Encoded protein: CASSVGVDGYLRNTEAFF. The full variable domain, its missing parts supplied by reference TRBV9 and TRBJ1-1, is DSGVTQTPKHLITATGQRVTLRCSPRSGDLSVYWYQQSLDQGLQFLIQYYNGEERAKGNILERFSAQQFPDLHSELNLSSLELGDSALYFCASSVGVDGYLRNTEAFFGQGTRLTVV.

This clonotype was seen at least ten times. Here the CDR3 reads CASNLLAGVTGETQYF. The DNA of the CDR3 is TGTGCCAGCAATTTACTAGCGGGAGTCACCGGAGAGACCCAGTACTTC. The chain recombines TRBV6-1 with TRBJ2-5; TRBD2 matches at 11 bases. This CDR3 is built from 16 residues. The germline CDR1 and CDR2 sequences are MNHNS and SASEGT. V shed 7 bases and J 4 bases; nucleotides not matched to a gene: 11.

In this sample, this clonotype turned up a few times. For the CDR3, the DNA is TGCGCCAGCAGCCAAGAGGCCTTCTCCTACAATGAGCAGTTCTTC. Protein sequence: CASSQEAFSYNEQFF. The chain employs TRBV4-1 and TRBJ2-1; D not resolved. V dropped 0 bases and J dropped 0 bases, with 6 bases sitting between them. CDR3 length: 15 amino acids. Germline CDR1 MGHRA, CDR2 YSYEKL.

The chain employs TRBV3-1 and TRBJ1-2; TRBD1 matches at 9 bases. The germline V gene encodes CDR1 LGHDT and CDR2 YNNKEL (reference sequence). Trimming at V came to 8 bases and at J to 3 bases, leaving 16 bases not matched to a gene. The CDR3 loop spans 17 amino acids. The CDR3 DNA sequence: TGTGCCAGCTCACCTAAGGCGGGACAGGGCCGATACTATGGCTACACCTTC. Its translation: CASSPKAGQGRYYGYTF.

This clonotype was recorded many times. This chain uses TRBV28 with TRBJ1-1; possibly TRBD1 for D (6 bases). The germline V gene encodes CDR1 MDHEN and CDR2 SYDVKM. V was clipped by 2 bases and J by 7 bases, with 8 bases between them. The CDR3 totals 12 residues. The DNA of the CDR3 is TGTGCCAGCAGTTTAAAAGGGGGTGAAGCTTTCTTT. It encodes CASSLKGGEAFF. The variable domain in full, with the rest retrieved from reference TRBV28 and TRBJ1-1, is DVKVTQSSRYLVKRTGEKVFLECVQDMDHENMFWYRQDPGLGLRLIYFSYDVKMKEKGDIPEGYSVSREKKERFSLILESASTNQTSMYLCASSLKGGEAFFGQGTRLTVV.

The sample holds many counts of this clonotype. The chain uses TRBV7-3 and TRBJ2-1; the D call may be TRBD1 or TRBD2 (5 bases each). Germline V gene lookup returns CDR1 SGHTA and CDR2 FQGTGA. The CDR3 runs 15 residues. With 3 bases removed from V and 6 bases from J, the gap between germline ends came to 15 bases. This CDR3 is CASSFGTGTINEQFF. In nucleotides, the CDR3 is TGTGCCAGCAGCTTCGGCACCGGGACCATCAATGAGCAGTTCTTC.

In its sample, this clonotype was seen many times. The chain has TRBV6-1 and TRBJ2-7; D remains ambiguous. This CDR3 contains 13 residues. Germline CDR1 reads MNHNS; CDR2 reads SASEGT. Trimming removed 4 bases from V and 0 bases from J, with 7 bases in between. The chain's CDR3 is CASSGTASYEQYF. Written as DNA, the CDR3 is TGTGCCAGCAGTGGTACGGCCTCCTACGAGCAGTACTTC.

This chain connects TRBV4-2 to TRBJ2-5, with 7 bases fitting TRBD2. The trim removed 3 bases at V and 7 bases at J, leaving 14 bases unmatched. Per germline, CDR1 LGHNA and CDR2 YNFKEQ. The CDR3 contains 16 residues. The CDR3 loop is CASSHPGTTDMGTQYF. In nucleotides, the CDR3 is TGTGCCAGCAGCCATCCCGGGACTACCGACATGGGGACCCAGTACTTC.

Remarks on this clonotype: This sequence may be a read error, since a much larger clone differs from it by one base. The genes are TRBV12-3 or TRBV12-4 and TRBJ2-3; tentative D call: TRBD1 (5 bases). This CDR3 has 14 amino acids. Here the CDR3 reads CAGSSGPRTDTQYF. The CDR3 coding sequence is TGTGCCGGCAGTTCAGGGCCTCGCACAGATACGCAGTATTTT.